Listed here are 18 T cell receptor beta chains from one sample, sequenced in a study of blood T cell repertoires in COVID-19 (dated by TCRdb to 2018 to 2021). The library was built by means of the immunoSEQ multiplex PCR assay. Drawn from immuneACCESS, this table holds only the in-frame rearrangements with V and J called that TCRdb kept. Clones are partly lost; checked studies trace under half to an unresolved V gene and leave the rest unexplained. For this sample there are over 400,000 clones; approximately 91% appear just once. The top ten clones comprise approximately 8% of the sample. Sequenced input: PBMCs or T cells enriched from blood (not recorded which). The receptors were sampled from a woman aged 60 to 75 who had recovered from COVID-19.

V usage is TRBV9 and J usage is TRBJ1-1; 7 positions agree with TRBD1. Germline lookup yields CDR1 SGDLS and CDR2 YYNGEE. The CDR3 contains 13 residues. V was pared by 3 bases and J by 3 bases, with 2 bases of the junction left unmatched. CDR3 region: CASSGDRDTEAFF. The CDR3 DNA sequence: TGTGCCAGCAGCGGAGACAGGGACACTGAAGCTTTCTTT.

The chain employs TRBV5-1 and TRBJ1-4, with D unresolved. V lost 4 bases to trimming and J lost 2 bases, with 24 bases between them. The germline V gene encodes CDR1 SGHRS and CDR2 YFSETQ. CDR3 size: 19 residues. The CDR3 is CASSRLGIHREFTNEKLFF. The CDR3 DNA reads TGCGCCAGCAGCCGCTTGGGCATACATCGGGAGTTCACTAATGAAAAACTGTTTTTT.

V and J are TRBV5-1 and TRBJ1-2; TRBD1 is a possible D gene (5 bases). The ends were cut back, 4 bases at V and 3 bases at J, with 16 bases in the middle. CDR3 length: 15 residues. Germline V lookup: CDR1 SGHRS, CDR2 YFSETQ. DNA for the CDR3: TGCGCCAGCAGCGACCTCAAGGGGCGTGACTATGGCTACACCTTC. Translation: CASSDLKGRDYGYTF.

Written as DNA, the CDR3 is TGCGCCAGCAGCCAAGGTAACAATGAGCAGTTCTTC. Amino acids: CASSQGNNEQFF. The chain recombines TRBV4-1 with TRBJ2-1; D call uncertain. V was shortened by 1 base and J by 5 bases, with 3 bases between the two germline ends. Germline values: CDR1 MGHRA, CDR2 YSYEKL. The CDR3 has 12 amino acids.

This clone was seen only a few times. The V call is TRBV18, the J call TRBJ1-4; D may be TRBD1 (6 bases). The CDR3 totals 16 residues. V gave up 1 base and J gave up 7 bases, with 16 bases separating them. Germline CDR1 reads KGHSH; CDR2 reads LQKENI. CDR3 sequence reads: CASSPQRVTGPEKLFF. Here the CDR3 DNA reads TGTGCCAGCTCACCACAAAGGGTTACAGGGCCTGAAAAACTGTTTTTT.

This chain joins TRBV29-1 and TRBJ2-5; maybe TRBD1 (6 bases). Deletions cut 0 bases from V and 2 bases from J, with 13 bases between. Germline V CDR1 and CDR2: SQVTM, ANQGSEA. The CDR3 has 15 residues. Written as DNA, the CDR3 is TGCAGCGTTGAAGACAGGGGACACCTACAAGAGACCCAGTACTTC. Translation: CSVEDRGHLQETQYF.

The chain is built from TRBV24-1 and TRBJ1-2; 7 bases agree with TRBD1. CDR1 is KGHDR, CDR2 SFDVKD, per germline. The trim removed 1 base at V and 7 bases at J, leaving 11 bases unmatched. CDR3 size: 16 residues. This CDR3 reads CATSDFGITGDVGYTF. CDR3 coding DNA: TGTGCCACCAGTGATTTTGGTATTACAGGGGATGTTGGCTACACCTTC.

This chain uses TRBV3-1 (or the pseudogene TRBV3-2) with TRBJ2-5; no reliable D call. The CDR3 is 15 residues long. Germline V gene sequence: CDR1 LGHDT, CDR2 YNNKEL (reference sequence). Trimming left V 0 bases short and J 2 bases short, with 10 bases between. CDR3 protein: CASSQDLGSQETQYF. CDR3 sequence (DNA): TGTGCCAGCAGCCAAGATCTTGGCAGTCAAGAGACCCAGTACTTC.

The V gene is TRBV5-5, the J gene TRBJ2-5; TRBD1 matches at 8 bases. V shed 0 bases and J 5 bases; nucleotides not matched to a gene: 9. Germline CDR1 SGHKS, CDR2 YYEKEE (reference sequence). This CDR3 comprises 16 residues. CDR3 sequence (DNA): TGTGCCAGCAGCTTGGCTCCAGGGGGCGCGGGGGAGACCCAGTACTTC. Its translation is CASSLAPGGAGETQYF.

The V gene is TRBV5-1, the J gene TRBJ1-2; 11 nucleotides agree with TRBD1. The CDR3 runs to 15 residues. J was trimmed by 4 bases and V by 6 bases; bases with no gene match: 8. The germline V gene has CDR1 SGHRS and CDR2 YFSETQ. CDR3 sequence: CASTRRTGGFYGYTF. For the CDR3, the DNA is TGCGCCAGCACTCGCCGGACAGGGGGCTTCTATGGCTACACCTTC.

The chain has TRBV10-2 and TRBJ1-3, with TRBD1 identical over 7 bases. Germline V gives CDR1 WSHSY, CDR2 SAAADI. The CDR3 is 15 residues long. The V segment lost 2 bases and the J segment 4 bases; nucleotides outside the gene matches: 5. CDR3 region: CASSEGQAIGNTIYF. The CDR3 DNA follows: TGCGCCAGCAGTGAGGGACAGGCCATCGGAAACACCATATATTTT.

The rearrangement joins TRBV18 to TRBJ1-1; TRBD1 aligns across 9 bases. V lost 4 bases to trimming and J lost 3 bases; unmatched junction nucleotides: 3. The CDR3 extends over 14 amino acids. Germline V gene data show CDR1 as KGHSH and CDR2 as LQKENI. CDR3 region: CASSLQGADTEAFF. DNA for the CDR3: TGTGCCAGCTCACTACAGGGGGCGGACACTGAAGCTTTCTTT.

The chain is built from TRBV7-2 and TRBJ1-1; tentatively, D is TRBD1 (6 bases). The germline gives CDR1 SGHTA, CDR2 FQGNSA. The CDR3 consists of 13 residues. V was clipped by 7 bases and J by 6 bases, with 15 bases between them. Here the CDR3 reads CASTIPKGAEAFF. CDR3 bases: TGTGCCAGCACAATCCCCAAGGGGGCTGAAGCTTTCTTT. The whole variable domain, filled in from reference TRBV7-2 and TRBJ1-1, reads GAGVSQSPSNKVTEKGKDVELRCDPISGHTALYWYRQSLGQGLEFLIYFQGNSAPDKSGLPSDRFSAERTGGSVSTLTIQRTQQEDSAVYLCASTIPKGAEAFFGQGTRLTVV.

The gene calls are TRBV2 and TRBJ2-5; 8 nucleotides match TRBD1. In germline, CDR1 is SNHLY, CDR2 FYNNEI. Losses at the gene ends were 9 bases for V and 4 bases for J; bases not matched to a gene: 7. CDR3 length: 13 amino acids. This CDR3 is CASTGQGLETQYF. The CDR3 DNA follows: TGTGCCAGTACTGGACAGGGTCTAGAGACCCAGTACTTC. Based on the CDR3 plus reference TRBV2 and TRBJ2-5, the full variable domain is EPEVTQTPSHQVTQMGQEVILRCVPISNHLYFYWYRQILGQKVEFLVSFYNNEISEKSEIFDDQFSVERPDGSNFTLKIRSTKLEDSAMYFCASTGQGLETQYFGPGTRLLVL.

The rearrangement joins TRBV7-8 to TRBJ2-2; TRBD2 is a possible D gene (5 bases). Germline V gene sequence: CDR1 SGHVS, CDR2 FQNEAQ. CDR3 size: 13 residues. Trimming removed 4 bases from V and 3 bases from J, with 6 bases in between. This CDR3 is CASSSDYTGELFF. CDR3 in DNA: TGTGCCAGCAGCTCGGACTACACCGGGGAGCTGTTTTTT.

The gene calls are TRBV3-1 (or the pseudogene TRBV3-2) and TRBJ1-3, with 12 bases that match TRBD1. The CDR3 has 18 amino acids. V lost 6 bases, J lost 4 bases, and 13 bases stayed unmatched. Germline CDR1 reads LGHDT; CDR2 reads YNNKEL (reference sequence). In nucleotides, the CDR3 is TGTGCCAGCAGACCGTTCCGACGGGACAGGGGGCAGGGAAACACCATATATTTT. Residues: CASRPFRRDRGQGNTIYF.

This rearrangement joins TRBV5-1 to TRBJ2-1; 10 positions agree with TRBD2. Looked up from germline, CDR1 is SGHRS and CDR2 is YFSETQ. V trimming: 0 bases; J trimming: 8 bases; junction bases outside the gene matches: 5. The CDR3 loop spans 15 amino acids. As DNA, the CDR3 is TGCGCCAGCAGCTTGGGTAGCGGGGGGAAGGATGAGCAGTTCTTC. Translating gives CASSLGSGGKDEQFF.

A remark on this clone: This CDR3 is also generated by other DNA sequences in the sample. In nucleotides, the CDR3 is TGCAGTGCTACCGACAGGGTGGGCTACACCTTC. This gives the protein CSATDRVGYTF. The rearrangement links TRBV20-1 to TRBJ1-2; 7 bases align to TRBD1. Per the germline V gene, CDR1 is DFQATT and CDR2 is SNEGSKA (reference sequence). This CDR3 is 11 amino acids long. The V gene end was trimmed by 4 bases and the J gene end by 8 bases; junction bases not matched to a gene: 4.